These 17 T cell receptor beta chains were all obtained from the same sample, sequenced in a study of identical twins. TCRdb analysed the 5' RACE reads with MiXCR anew, one entry per CDR3 protein. The table includes hundreds of thousands of distinct CDR3 sequences, around 10% detected once. Material: memory (CD45RO+) T cells sorted from blood. Receptor source: a woman aged 18-29 years in good health.

This clonotype was counted many times. Germline and junction disagree at one end, which may indicate a read error. This rearrangement joins TRBV7-7 to TRBJ2-3; D is possibly TRBD1 or TRBD2 (7 bases each). The CDR3 runs 16 residues. Germline values: CDR1 SSHAT, CDR2 FNYEAQ (reference sequence). The CDR3 loop reads CASSPGGGGVGDTQYF. In DNA form, the CDR3 reads TGTGCTAGCAGCCCAGGGGGAGGGGGAGTGGGAGATACGCAGTATTTT.

This clonotype has just a few counts. Here the CDR3 DNA reads TGTGCCAGCTCACCCGAATCATCTGCGCGGCCTAATGAAAAACTGTTTTTT. Amino acid sequence: CASSPESSARPNEKLFF. The rearrangement joins TRBV18 to TRBJ1-4; no reliable D call. CDR3 length equals 17 residues. V was shortened by 3 bases and J by 3 bases, with 17 bases between the two germline ends. Germline V gene lookup returns CDR1 KGHSH and CDR2 LQKENI.

There are many counts of this clonotype. Written as DNA, the CDR3 is TGTGCCAGCAGCCGGGGACTAGCGGGGAACAATGAGCAGTTCTTC. Residues: CASSRGLAGNNEQFF. The chain is built from TRBV7-2 and TRBJ2-1, with 13 bases identical to TRBD2. The germline gives CDR1 SGHTA, CDR2 FQGNSA. After removal of 5 bases from V and 5 bases from J, the junction contained 3 bases not matched to a gene. There are 15 residues in the CDR3. The whole variable domain, filled in from reference TRBV7-2 and TRBJ2-1, reads GAGVSQSPSNKVTEKGKDVELRCDPISGHTALYWYRQSLGQGLEFLIYFQGNSAPDKSGLPSDRFSAERTGGSVSTLTIQRTQQEDSAVYLCASSRGLAGNNEQFFGPGTRLTVL.

This clonotype has ten or more counts. The chain is built from TRBV12-3 or TRBV12-4 and TRBJ1-6, with D perhaps TRBD1 (5 bases). The CDR3 has 13 residues. Trimming removed 10 bases at V and 13 bases at J, with 20 bases between. The CDR3 loop reads CATSGTAYGPLHF. Here the CDR3 DNA reads TGTGCCACGAGTGGGACCGCCTACGGTCCCCTCCACTTT.

This clonotype was seen a few times. The genes are TRBV11-2 and TRBJ2-1; D ambiguous. The CDR3 has 14 amino acids. Germline CDR1 and CDR2: SGHAT and FQNNGV. The V end was cut by 5 bases, the J end by 4 bases, with 12 bases between. The CDR3 DNA reads TGTGCCAGCAGCCAAGGTCGAATATACAATGAGCAGTTCTTC. This sequence encodes CASSQGRIYNEQFF.

The chain carries TRBV3-1 and TRBJ2-3; D tentatively reads TRBD1 or TRBD2 (6 bases each). V lost 3 bases and J 5 bases, leaving 15 bases between the germline ends. In germline, CDR1 is LGHDT, CDR2 YNNKEL (reference sequence). This CDR3 is built from 15 residues. The CDR3 here is CASSQVSGAGDTQYF. The DNA of the CDR3 is TGTGCCAGCAGCCAGGTATCGGGGGCAGGAGATACGCAGTATTTT.

This clonotype was observed a handful of times. V and J are TRBV7-3 and TRBJ2-5, with TRBD1 as a possible D gene (5 bases). The CDR3 is made up of 14 amino acids. The germline V gene has CDR1 SGHTA and CDR2 FQGTGA. Between the trimmed V and J ends, which lost 2 bases and 1 base, there was a span of 8 bases. The chain's CDR3 is CASSLDSAQETQYF. CDR3 DNA sequence: TGTGCCAGCAGCTTAGACAGCGCCCAAGAGACCCAGTACTTC.

The J gene is TRBJ2-5, the V gene TRBV7-8; TRBD2 matches at 11 bases. CDR3 length: 16 amino acids. Unmatched junction bases numbered 5, after V lost 4 bases and J lost 1 base. The V gene's germline CDR1 is SGHVS and CDR2 FQNEAQ. The CDR3: CASSSRLAGTQETQYF. The CDR3 region has the DNA TGTGCCAGCAGCTCCCGACTAGCGGGAACCCAAGAGACCCAGTACTTC.

This clonotype was detected many times. The chain combines TRBV20-1 with TRBJ1-5; 10 bases map to TRBD1. This CDR3 contains 14 residues. Germline CDR1 reads DFQATT; CDR2 reads SNEGSKA (reference sequence). Trimming at V came to 6 bases and at J to 6 bases, leaving 8 bases not matched to a gene. The CDR3 loop is CSAKMGQGTQPQHF. The CDR3 DNA is TGCAGTGCAAAAATGGGACAGGGGACTCAGCCCCAGCATTTT.

The chain uses TRBV11-1 and TRBJ2-1, with 11 nucleotides matching TRBD2. Losses at the gene ends were 3 bases for V and 4 bases for J; bases not matched to a gene: 17. Germline values: CDR1 SGHAT, CDR2 FQDESV (reference sequence). The CDR3 totals 20 residues. The CDR3 DNA follows: TGTGCCAGCAGCTTTAGCCCTAGCGGGAGGTTAAAGGGGTCTTACAATGAGCAGTTCTTC. It translates to CASSFSPSGRLKGSYNEQFF.

Ten or more counts support this clonotype. The chain couples TRBV20-1 to TRBJ2-1; 9 positions match TRBD2. CDR1 DFQATT and CDR2 SNEGSKA come from the germline V gene (reference sequence). With 1 base clipped from V and 1 base from J, the junction kept 2 bases outside the gene matches. This CDR3 is built from 15 residues. The CDR3 nucleotides are TGCAGTGCTAGAGGGGGACTAGCATCCTACAATGAGCAGTTCTTC. It encodes CSARGGLASYNEQFF.

The chain employs TRBV4-1 and TRBJ2-3; no clear D. The CDR3 is made up of 16 amino acids. Germline V gene lookup returns CDR1 MGHRA and CDR2 YSYEKL. Trimming shortened V by 0 bases and J by 0 bases, and 10 bases separated the two germline ends. CDR3 protein: CASSQDSARSTDTQYF. CDR3 DNA sequence: TGCGCCAGCAGCCAAGATTCCGCCAGGAGCACAGATACGCAGTATTTT.

In this sample, this clonotype turned up many times. The chain carries TRBV3-1 and TRBJ2-5; the D call may be TRBD1 or TRBD2 (5 bases each). This CDR3 has 14 residues. Germline values: CDR1 LGHDT, CDR2 YNNKEL (reference sequence). Trimming left V 4 bases short and J 5 bases short, with 14 bases between. In nucleotides, the CDR3 is TGTGCCAGCAGCCTTGGACGGGGCAGGGAGACCCAGTACTTC. Protein sequence: CASSLGRGRETQYF.

The chain is built from TRBV6-2 or TRBV6-3 and TRBJ2-6, with D possibly TRBD2 on 6 matching bases. The CDR3 runs 16 residues. Germline V lookup: CDR1 MNHEY, CDR2 SVGEGT. The ends were cut back, 7 bases at V and 2 bases at J, with 15 bases in the middle. As DNA, the CDR3 is TGTGCCAGCACCCCGCCCCCGGGGGCTGGGGCCAACGTCCTGACTTTC. Protein product: CASTPPPGAGANVLTF.

The chain recombines TRBV10-3 with TRBJ2-4; TRBD2 matches at 14 bases. CDR1 and CDR2 from the germline V gene are ENHRY and SYGVKD. The V and J ends lost 5 bases and 16 bases, in that order; junction bases with no gene match: 13. The CDR3 totals 15 residues. Here the CDR3 reads CAISSTGTSGSVVYF. In DNA, the CDR3 is TGTGCCATCAGTTCCACCGGGACTAGCGGGAGTGTTGTATACTTC.

This clonotype was counted between two and nine times. This sequence joins TRBV11-2 and TRBJ2-5; D is unresolved. Germline V gives CDR1 SGHAT, CDR2 FQNNGV. Trimming took 7 bases from V and 4 from J, leaving 10 bases between them. The CDR3 has 12 amino acids. DNA for the CDR3: TGTGCCAGCACCCCTAGAGGAGAGACCCAGTACTTC. Translation: CASTPRGETQYF.

V usage is TRBV7-9 and J usage is TRBJ2-7; 9 bases fit TRBD2. This CDR3 is built from 15 residues. The germline V gene has CDR1 SEHNR and CDR2 FQNEAQ (reference sequence). V lost 1 base and J lost 7; bases outside the gene matches: 8. CDR3 region: CASSLELAGVGEQYF. The CDR3, as DNA: TGTGCCAGCAGCTTAGAGTTAGCGGGAGTAGGGGAGCAGTACTTC.